Shown below are 32 T cell receptor beta chains from a single sample sequenced in a study of shared clonotypes between healthy human individuals. Generated by immunoSEQ multiplex PCR, the TCRdb table keeps only in-frame clones and is missing some. The repertoire holds fewer than 1.4 million clones, with around 78% as singletons. Sequenced: memory CD4+ T cells from PBMCs. This sample's subset: CD45RA-negative fraction. These receptors were obtained from a man younger than 30 in good health. Some clones in this sample may be carry-over from other donors' samples.

This chain joins TRBV27 and TRBJ1-3; the D gene is possibly TRBD1 (6 bases). The CDR3 totals 14 residues. Trimming stripped 6 bases from V and 1 base from J, with 10 bases between. The germline gives CDR1 MNHEY, CDR2 SMNVEV (reference sequence). The CDR3 nucleotides are TGTGCCAGCAGCGGGAGGGGGTCTGGAAACACCATATATTTT. This translates into CASSGRGSGNTIYF.

With respect to this clone: A read error may account for a junction end that differs from germline. The rearrangement uses TRBV2 and TRBJ2-2; possibly TRBD1 for D (5 bases). Per the germline V gene, CDR1 is SNHLY and CDR2 is FYNNEI. This CDR3 is 17 amino acids long. The CDR3: CASREGVGGLVAGELFF. The CDR3 DNA reads TGTGCCAGCAGGGAAGGGGTTGGCGGTCTTGTGGCCGGGGAGCTGTTTTTT.

The chain has TRBV7-3 and TRBJ2-1; D remains ambiguous. Between the trimmed V and J ends, which lost 0 bases and 0 bases, there was a span of 6 bases. The CDR3 extends over 15 amino acids. CDR1 is SGHTA, CDR2 FQGTGA, per germline. The CDR3 is CASSLTSNSYNEQFF. The CDR3 nucleotides read TGTGCCAGCAGCTTAACTAGTAACTCCTACAATGAGCAGTTCTTC. The complete variable domain, with remaining parts taken from reference TRBV7-3 and TRBJ2-1, reads GAGVSQTPSNKVTEKGKYVELRCDPISGHTALYWYRQSLGQGPEFLIYFQGTGAADDSGLPNDRFFAVRPEGSVSTLKIQRTERGDSAVYLCASSLTSNSYNEQFFGPGTRLTVL.

This clone showed up just a few times. A much larger clone is a single base away; this may be a read error. This same CDR3 is encoded by further DNA sequences in the sample. The chain links TRBV28 to TRBJ1-2, with a possible D match to TRBD1 (5 bases). Deletions cut 3 bases from V and 2 bases from J, with 7 bases between. Germline values: CDR1 MDHEN, CDR2 SYDVKM. CDR3 length equals 13 residues. CDR3 bases: TGTGCCAGCAGTTTGGCAGGGAACTATGGCTACACCTTC. Its protein is CASSLAGNYGYTF.

In this sample, this clone turned up a few times. The J gene is TRBJ1-1, the V gene TRBV5-8; D is unclear. There are 11 residues in the CDR3. V shed 2 bases and J shed 10 bases, with 9 bases lying between them. Germline CDR1 is SGHTS and CDR2 is YDEGEE. Here the CDR3 DNA reads TGTGCCAGCAGCTTCGGGGTGGGAGCTTTCTTT. Its protein product is CASSFGVGAFF. Full variable domain (missing parts from reference TRBV5-8 and TRBJ1-1): EAGVTQSPTHLIKTRGQQATLRCSPISGHTSVYWYQQALGLGLQFLLWYDEGEERNRGNFPPRFSGRQFPNYSSELNVNALELEDSALYLCASSFGVGAFFGQGTRLTVV.

The rearrangement joins TRBV19 to TRBJ1-3, with D possibly TRBD1 on 5 matching bases. Germline CDR1 LNHDA, CDR2 SQIVND (reference sequence). The V end was cut by 5 bases, the J end by 6 bases, with 11 bases between. CDR3 length equals 13 residues. CDR3: CASSRDQANTIYF. CDR3 in DNA: TGTGCCAGTAGTCGGGACCAGGCAAACACCATATATTTT.

V gene TRBV6-1 combines with J gene TRBJ1-2, with D perhaps TRBD1 (5 bases). The V gene's germline CDR1 is MNHNS and CDR2 SASEGT. This CDR3 has 13 amino acids. Trimming removed 0 bases at V and 8 bases at J, with 10 bases between. The chain's CDR3 is CASSEARGVGYTF. As DNA, the CDR3 is TGTGCCAGCAGTGAAGCGCGAGGGGTAGGCTACACCTTC.

The chain links TRBV11-2 to TRBJ2-1, with TRBD1 matching over 7 bases. The junction had 3 bases not matched to a gene; V was cut back by 5 bases and J by 8 bases. Germline values: CDR1 SGHAT, CDR2 FQNNGV. The CDR3 extends over 12 amino acids. CDR3 bases: TGTGCCAGCAGCCGACAGGGATATGAGCAGTTCTTC. Protein sequence: CASSRQGYEQFF.

Notes on this clone: A far more abundant clone sits one base away, making this likely a read error. The CDR3 does not end in the conserved phenylalanine or tryptophan, so this is likely a read error. V is TRBV30 and J is TRBJ1-1; D is unresolved. Trimming stripped 5 bases from V and 8 bases from J, with 18 bases between. CDR3 length: 13 residues. The germline V gene has CDR1 GTSNPN and CDR2 SVGIG (reference sequence). CDR3 in DNA: TGTGCCTGGTCCGCGGGGTTTACAATGGAAGCTTTCCTT. Its protein is CAWSAGFTMEAFL.

This clone has ten or more counts. CDR3 sequence (DNA): TGTGCCAGCAGACTTCAGGATAATGAAAAACTGTTTTTT. This encodes CASRLQDNEKLFF. This chain links TRBV7-9 with TRBJ1-4; D unclear. V shed 6 bases and J shed 4 bases, with 9 bases lying between them. The CDR3 runs 13 residues. Germline V gives CDR1 SEHNR, CDR2 FQNEAQ (reference sequence).

This clone showed up just once. The same CDR3 is also encoded by other DNA sequences in this sample. The V and J genes are TRBV30 and TRBJ2-5, with D tentatively TRBD1 (6 bases). The CDR3 runs to 13 residues. V was clipped by 0 bases and J by 4 bases, with 9 bases between them. Germline CDR1 GTSNPN, CDR2 SVGIG (reference sequence). CDR3 region: CAWSVGRGETQYF. CDR3 sequence (DNA): TGTGCCTGGAGTGTGGGCAGGGGAGAGACCCAGTACTTC.

This clone occurred once. The chain is built from TRBV7-2 and TRBJ1-5, with a tentative D call TRBD1 (5 bases). Trimming cost V 6 bases and J 2 bases, with 14 bases left between them. The V gene's germline CDR1 is SGHTA and CDR2 FQGNSA. The CDR3 length is 15 residues. In DNA, the CDR3 is TGTGCCAGCAGTACCAGGGTAATCGGCAATCAGCCCCAGCATTTT. The encoded protein is CASSTRVIGNQPQHF.

The gene calls are TRBV28 and TRBJ2-3; D call uncertain. The CDR3 consists of 16 residues. The V gene lost 4 bases and the J gene lost 0 bases, with 14 bases spanning the gap. Germline V CDR1 and CDR2: MDHEN, SYDVKM. CDR3 loop: CASSSAEAISTDTQYF. The CDR3 region has the DNA TGTGCCAGCAGTTCCGCTGAGGCCATCAGCACAGATACGCAGTATTTT.

The CDR3 sequence: CASSSARETQYF. CDR3 nucleotides: TGTGCCAGCAGTTCCGCCCGGGAGACCCAGTACTTC. The chain is built from TRBV28 and TRBJ2-5; D is undetermined. Germline CDR1 reads MDHEN; CDR2 reads SYDVKM. The CDR3 consists of 12 residues. The V end lost 4 bases, the J end lost 5 bases, and 8 bases lay between the germline ends.

The CDR3, as DNA: TGTGCCAGCAGCGCCGCAACGGGCCCGGCCTACGAGCAGTACTTC. Its translation is CASSAATGPAYEQYF. The V gene is TRBV9, the J gene TRBJ2-7; no clear D. Germline CDR1 is SGDLS and CDR2 is YYNGEE. The CDR3 totals 15 residues. V lost 3 bases and J lost 2, with 15 bases in between.

The V gene is TRBV15, the J gene TRBJ2-1, with 11 bases matching TRBD2. In germline, CDR1 is LNHNV, CDR2 YYDKDF (reference sequence). V trimming: 0 bases; J trimming: 10 bases; junction bases outside the gene matches: 5. The length of the CDR3 is 15 residues. The CDR3 spells CATSRDPSGRMEQFF. In DNA form, the CDR3 reads TGTGCCACCAGCAGAGACCCTAGCGGGAGGATGGAGCAGTTCTTC. The full variable domain, with the rest looked up from reference TRBV15 and TRBJ2-1, is DAMVIQNPRYQVTQFGKPVTLSCSQTLNHNVMYWYQQKSSQAPKLLFHYYDKDFNNEADTPDNFQSRRPNTSFCFLDIRSPGLGDTAMYLCATSRDPSGRMEQFFGPGTRLTVL.

The chain carries TRBV29-1 and TRBJ2-3; 9 bases fit TRBD2. Trimming at V came to 4 bases and at J to 4 bases, leaving 6 bases not matched to a gene. Per the germline V gene, CDR1 is SQVTM and CDR2 is ANQGSEA. The CDR3 extends over 14 amino acids. The DNA of the CDR3 is TGCAGCGTTGGGGGCGGGAGGGCCGCAGATACGCAGTATTTT. Amino acids: CSVGGGRAADTQYF.

This clone appeared once. The chain couples TRBV6-6 to TRBJ2-7; tentative D call: TRBD1 (6 bases). The germline gives CDR1 MNHNY, CDR2 SVGAGI (reference sequence). There are 14 residues in the CDR3. Trimming left V 6 bases short and J 5 bases short, with 17 bases between. The CDR3 coding sequence is TGTGCCAGCAGAGCCAATACAGGGTCCCACGAGCAGTACTTC. Residues: CASRANTGSHEQYF.

The J gene is TRBJ2-5, the V gene TRBV6-6; TRBD2 aligns across 9 bases. Trimming took 2 bases from V and 5 from J; bases not matched to a gene: 6. CDR1 and CDR2 (germline): MNHNY, SVGAGI (reference sequence). CDR3 length equals 15 residues. In DNA form, the CDR3 reads TGTGCCAGCAGTTACCTCGGACTAGCGAGCGAGACCCAGTACTTC. It specifies CASSYLGLASETQYF.

This clone was seen a handful of times. V usage is TRBV9 and J usage is TRBJ1-2, with TRBD1 identical over 7 bases. The CDR3 is made up of 13 amino acids. Trimming cost V 4 bases and J 4 bases; bases outside gene matches: 4. CDR1 is SGDLS and CDR2 is YYNGEE in the germline V gene. The DNA for the CDR3 is TGTGCCAGCAGCCCGGACAGGTCCTATGGCTACACCTTC. Its translation: CASSPDRSYGYTF. The variable domain in full, with the rest retrieved from reference TRBV9 and TRBJ1-2, is DSGVTQTPKHLITATGQRVTLRCSPRSGDLSVYWYQQSLDQGLQFLIQYYNGEERAKGNILERFSAQQFPDLHSELNLSSLELGDSALYFCASSPDRSYGYTFGSGTRLTVV.

V is TRBV2 and J is TRBJ1-1; perhaps TRBD1 as D (6 bases). V lost 8 bases to trimming and J lost 1 base, with 11 bases between them. This CDR3 comprises 13 residues. Germline CDR1 reads SNHLY; CDR2 reads FYNNEI. The CDR3 nucleotides are TGTGCCAGCCAAGGACAGCCGAACACTGAAGCTTTCTTT. Protein: CASQGQPNTEAFF.

The chain couples TRBV29-1 to TRBJ2-7; no clear D. Trimming left V 6 bases short and J 2 bases short, with 11 bases between. Germline V gene data show CDR1 as SQVTM and CDR2 as ANQGSEA. The length of the CDR3 is 12 residues. The CDR3 DNA reads as TGCAGCGTCCAAGGTGGGGCCTACGAGCAGTACTTC. The encoded protein is CSVQGGAYEQYF.

V usage is TRBV2 and J usage is TRBJ2-7; D unclear. In germline, CDR1 is SNHLY, CDR2 FYNNEI. V was pared by 4 bases and J by 2 bases, with 9 bases between. The CDR3 totals 13 residues. CDR3 loop: CASSVWRPYEQYF. The CDR3 region has the DNA TGTGCCAGCAGTGTCTGGAGACCCTACGAGCAGTACTTC. The variable domain in full, with the rest retrieved from reference TRBV2 and TRBJ2-7, is EPEVTQTPSHQVTQMGQEVILRCVPISNHLYFYWYRQILGQKVEFLVSFYNNEISEKSEIFDDQFSVERPDGSNFTLKIRSTKLEDSAMYFCASSVWRPYEQYFGPGTRLTVT.

In regard to this clone: This may be a read error: a much more frequent sequence differs by one nucleotide. The same CDR3 is also encoded by other DNA sequences in this sample. The chain has TRBV28 and TRBJ2-2, with TRBD2 identical over 10 bases. The length of the CDR3 is 14 residues. The V segment lost 6 bases and the J segment 6 bases; nucleotides outside the gene matches: 4. Per germline, CDR1 MDHEN and CDR2 SYDVKM. In DNA, the CDR3 is TGTGCCAGCAGGCCCGGGACTAGCGCCGGGGAGCTGTTTTTT. The encoded protein is CASRPGTSAGELFF.

This clone was counted once. V and J are TRBV28 and TRBJ2-5; D assignment may be TRBD1 or TRBD2 (6 bases each). Trimming took 8 bases from V and 1 from J, leaving 11 bases between them. Germline values: CDR1 MDHEN, CDR2 SYDVKM. This CDR3 comprises 13 residues. CDR3 region: CASGWGAQETQYF. The CDR3, as DNA: TGTGCCAGCGGCTGGGGGGCCCAAGAGACCCAGTACTTC.

This sequence joins TRBV28 and TRBJ1-1, with 9 bases aligning to TRBD1. The germline V gene encodes CDR1 MDHEN and CDR2 SYDVKM. There are 16 residues in the CDR3. V was pared by 3 bases and J by 0 bases, with 5 bases of the junction left unmatched. The CDR3 region is CASSFMTGGLNTEAFF. In DNA, the CDR3 is TGTGCCAGCAGTTTCATGACAGGGGGATTGAACACTGAAGCTTTCTTT.

The chain combines TRBV27 with TRBJ1-5; TRBD1 agrees at 10 bases. This CDR3 has 15 amino acids. Germline V gene sequence: CDR1 MNHEY, CDR2 SMNVEV (reference sequence). J was trimmed by 6 bases and V by 5 bases; bases with no gene match: 7. The CDR3 DNA follows: TGTGCCAGCAGTCCATTGGACAGGGGGATTCAGCCCCAGCATTTT. This codes for CASSPLDRGIQPQHF.

The chain uses TRBV18 and TRBJ2-1; 8 bases line up with TRBD2. The CDR3 runs 15 residues. V gave up 5 bases and J gave up 6 bases; unmatched junction bases: 9. CDR1 and CDR2 from the germline V gene are KGHSH and LQKENI. CDR3 coding DNA: TGTGCCAGCTCAAATAACGGGAGGGCCGGCAATGAGCAGTTCTTC. This codes for CASSNNGRAGNEQFF.

The chain combines TRBV18 with TRBJ2-7; D remains unclear. The V end lost 6 bases, the J end lost 5 bases, and 14 bases lay between the germline ends. The CDR3 contains 13 residues. Germline-derived CDR1 and CDR2 are KGHSH and LQKENI. CDR3 bases: TGTGCCAGCTCTTCCAACGGCCGGGACGAGCAGTACTTC. Its protein product is CASSSNGRDEQYF.

J is TRBJ2-7 and V is TRBV5-4; 7 bases agree with TRBD2. Trimming removed 3 bases from V and 3 bases from J; junction bases left unmatched: 9. The CDR3 covers 15 residues. The germline V gene encodes CDR1 SGHNT and CDR2 YYREEE (reference sequence). The CDR3 nucleotides are TGTGCCAGCAGCTGGGGGTCTAGCGGAGTCTACGAGCAGTACTTC. Translation gives CASSWGSSGVYEQYF. Filled out from reference TRBV5-4 and TRBJ2-7, the complete variable domain reads ETGVTQSPTHLIKTRGQQVTLRCSSQSGHNTVSWYQQALGQGPQFIFQYYREEENGRGNFPPRFSGLQFPNYSSELNVNALELDDSALYLCASSWGSSGVYEQYFGPGTRLTVT.

This chain connects TRBV9 to TRBJ2-5; no clear D. The CDR3 is 14 residues long. Deletions cut 0 bases from V and 5 bases from J, with 11 bases between. In germline, CDR1 is SGDLS, CDR2 YYNGEE. This chain's CDR3 is CASSVVERSETQYF. CDR3 nucleotide sequence: TGTGCCAGCAGCGTAGTGGAGCGTAGCGAGACCCAGTACTTC.

This clone was recorded once. V usage is TRBV9 and J usage is TRBJ2-5; 7 bases map to TRBD2. J gave up 4 bases and V 3 bases, and 6 bases lay outside the gene matches. The length of the CDR3 is 14 residues. Germline CDR1 SGDLS, CDR2 YYNGEE. The CDR3 nucleotides read TGTGCCAGCAGCGACCCTAGCGGCCCAGAGACCCAGTACTTC. Amino acids: CASSDPSGPETQYF.